The 11 T cell receptor beta chains below all came from one sample that was sequenced in a study of CD8 T cells in ankylosing spondylitis. One entry per CDR3 protein results from TCRdb running MiXCR on the 5' RACE reads. The sample contains roughly 240,000 distinct CDR3 sequences, around 8% of which appear only once. Sample: blood, either unsorted or a sorted T cell fraction (not recorded which). The source of these receptors is a female donor with ankylosing spondylitis or in good health (not recorded which).

This clonotype was recorded at least ten times. The chain recombines TRBV29-1 with TRBJ1-1, with D possibly being TRBD1 (5 bases). The ends were cut back, 6 bases at V and 2 bases at J, with 16 bases in the middle. The CDR3 extends over 14 amino acids. Per germline, CDR1 SQVTM and CDR2 ANQGSEA. The CDR3 is CSVTVGDGNTEAFF. DNA of the CDR3: TGCAGCGTGACGGTTGGGGACGGAAACACTGAAGCTTTCTTT. The full variable domain, completed using reference TRBV29-1 and TRBJ1-1, is SAVISQKPSRDICQRGTSLTIQCQVDSQVTMMFWYRQQPGQSLTLIATANQGSEATYESGFVIDKFPISRPNLTFSTLTVSNMSPEDSSIYLCSVTVGDGNTEAFFGQGTRLTVV.

Many counts were recorded for this clonotype. The V call is TRBV29-1, the J call TRBJ2-2, with D maybe TRBD2 (6 bases). The CDR3 loop spans 12 amino acids. The germline CDR1 and CDR2 sequences are SQVTM and ANQGSEA. Trimming took off 7 bases at V and 4 bases at J, with 10 bases between the two ends. In DNA, the CDR3 is TGCAGCGCGGCGCGGGGCACCGGGGAGCTGTTTTTT. Residues: CSAARGTGELFF.

This clonotype was counted ten times or more. The chain combines TRBV6-2 or TRBV6-3 with TRBJ2-1; the match to TRBD1 covers 8 bases. The trim removed 5 bases at V and 4 bases at J, leaving 7 bases unmatched. The CDR3 runs to 15 residues. CDR1 MNHEY and CDR2 SVGEGT come from the germline V gene. The CDR3 nucleotides are TGTGCCAGCAGTCCCCGGGACAGGAAGTACAATGAGCAGTTCTTC. Translated: CASSPRDRKYNEQFF.

The chain links TRBV29-1 to TRBJ2-7, with a possible D match to TRBD2 (6 bases). V was clipped by 5 bases and J by 1 base, with 18 bases between them. The CDR3 loop spans 15 amino acids. Germline lookup yields CDR1 SQVTM and CDR2 ANQGSEA. CDR3 sequence: CSVKRRDGTSYEQYF. In nucleotides, the CDR3 is TGCAGCGTTAAAAGGAGGGACGGGACTTCCTACGAGCAGTACTTC.

The table lists this clonotype with many counts. The chain is built from TRBV5-1 and TRBJ1-3; perhaps TRBD1 as D (6 bases). CDR1 is SGHRS, CDR2 YFSETQ, per germline. V was clipped by 4 bases and J by 0 bases, with 14 bases between them. This CDR3 is 16 amino acids long. The chain's CDR3 is CASSIGGSDSGNTIYF. DNA of the CDR3: TGCGCCAGCAGCATTGGGGGCTCCGACTCTGGAAACACCATATATTTT.

At least ten counts were recorded for this clonotype. The rearrangement uses TRBV25-1 and TRBJ2-5, with TRBD2 matching over 7 bases. J gave up 5 bases and V 4 bases, and 10 bases lay outside the gene matches. This CDR3 spans 15 amino acids. Germline CDR1 MGHDK, CDR2 SYGVNS. For the CDR3, the DNA is TGTGCCAGCAGTGTATACGGCGGGAGTACGGAGACCCAGTACTTC. Translated, it gives CASSVYGGSTETQYF.

As for this clonotype: A read error may explain this, as a much larger clone is one base away. J is TRBJ1-6 and V is TRBV2; maybe TRBD1 (5 bases). Germline V gene lookup returns CDR1 SNHLY and CDR2 FYNNEI. The CDR3 loop spans 13 amino acids. The germline V and J ends were trimmed by 6 bases and 10 bases, with 13 bases remaining between them. This CDR3 is CASRTGEASPLHF. CDR3 DNA sequence: TGTGCCAGCAGGACGGGGGAGGCCTCACCCCTCCACTTT.

This clonotype was detected many times. CDR3 loop: CASSYLYTGGYGYTF. CDR3 bases: TGTGCCAGCAGTTACCTTTATACAGGGGGCTATGGCTACACCTTC. V gene TRBV6-5 combines with J gene TRBJ1-2, with 8 bases matching TRBD1. Germline-derived CDR1 and CDR2 are MNHEY and SVGAGI. V lost 2 bases, J lost 4 bases, and 6 bases stayed unmatched. This CDR3 comprises 15 residues.

In this sample, this clonotype turned up many times. CDR3 loop: CASRETGVRRNEQYF. CDR3 nucleotide sequence: TGTGCCAGCAGAGAGACAGGGGTCCGCAGGAACGAGCAGTACTTC. V is TRBV25-1 and J is TRBJ2-7; 8 bases align to TRBD1. CDR1 and CDR2 from the germline V gene are MGHDK and SYGVNS. Trimming removed 6 bases from V and 5 bases from J; junction bases left unmatched: 12. The CDR3 length is 15 residues.

Many counts were recorded for this clonotype. This chain uses TRBV9 with TRBJ1-4, with D unclear. The germline gives CDR1 SGDLS, CDR2 YYNGEE. The V gene lost 4 bases and the J gene lost 6 bases, with 16 bases spanning the gap. The CDR3 spans 15 residues. CDR3 bases: TGTGCCAGCAGCCCATACGGGAGGGCGGATGAAAAACTGTTTTTT. Protein sequence: CASSPYGRADEKLFF.

This clonotype was observed at least ten times. The chain employs TRBV7-9 and TRBJ1-1; TRBD1 aligns across 8 bases. The V segment lost 1 base and the J segment 7 bases; nucleotides outside the gene matches: 5. The germline V gene has CDR1 SEHNR and CDR2 FQNEAQ (reference sequence). The CDR3 spans 14 residues. The CDR3 here is CASSLVQGAVEAFF. DNA for the CDR3: TGTGCCAGCAGCTTAGTGCAGGGGGCGGTTGAAGCTTTCTTT.